This T cell receptor beta chain appears in the sequencing data of a study of beta chain features in type 1 diabetes. Every isolated RNA sample was fully reverse transcribed, so sequencing captured expressed TCRB transcripts. The table came from immunoSEQ multiplex PCR; TCRdb's copy has only in-frame clones and leaves some out. The table includes about 360,000 clones, around 12% detected once. CDR1 and CDR2 from the germline V gene are MNHEY and SMNVEV (reference sequence). With V trimmed by 6 bases and J by 1 base, 4 bases remained unmatched. The CDR3 is 14 residues long. This receptor was obtained from a man in his late teens or twenties in good health. Material for sequencing was naive CD4+ T cells from blood. The rearrangement links TRBV27 to TRBJ2-3; 7 bases fit TRBD2. CDR3: CASRTTSGTDTQYF. The CDR3 coding sequence is TGTGCCAGCAGGACAACTAGCGGCACAGATACGCAGTATTTT.